This is a list of T cell receptor beta chains from one sample in a study of blood T cell repertoires in COVID-19. The table came from immunoSEQ multiplex PCR; TCRdb's copy has only in-frame clones and leaves some out. Seen here are fewer than 300,000 clones, about 80% observed once, and the top ten hold less than 20%. Material for sequencing was peripheral blood. The receptors originated from an older person with COVID-19, enrolled during active disease. Each CDR3 is given with its conserved first and last residue. Fields, in order: CDR3 DNA, CDR3 protein, D gene, clone size, V gene, J gene. D genes are given only for firm matches. Size tells how often a clone was seen (once, few, many) or the class of an expanded clone, and some rows leave it out.

DNA: TGCGCCAGCAGCCATTATACCGGGACAGGGGAGGGGTACGAGCAGTACTTC
CDR3: CASSHYTGTGEGYEQYF
D: TRBD1
size: once
V: TRBV23-1
J: TRBJ2-7

DNA: TGTGCCAGCAGCTTTTTTCCATACGAGCAGTACTTC
CDR3: CASSFFPYEQYF
D: .
size: .
V: TRBV5-4
J: TRBJ2-7

DNA: TGTGCCAGCGGACAGTCCTACGAGCAGTACTTC
CDR3: CASGQSYEQYF
D: .
size: .
V: TRBV6-5
J: TRBJ2-7

DNA: TGTGCCATCAGTGATCGGGACAGGGTCAACACTGAAGCTTTCTTT
CDR3: CAISDRDRVNTEAFF
D: TRBD1
size: .
V: TRBV10-3
J: TRBJ1-1

DNA: TGTGCCAGCAGCTTAGCTTCGCGTAATGAAAAACTGTTTTTT
CDR3: CASSLASRNEKLFF
D: .
size: .
V: TRBV7-2
J: TRBJ1-4

DNA: TGTGCCAGCAGCGTAGCTACGGGGGGGGCGCATGGCTACACCTTC
CDR3: CASSVATGGAHGYTF
D: .
size: .
V: TRBV9
J: TRBJ1-2

DNA: TGCGCCAGCGCACCCCTGGCGGGACAGGACTACTACGAGCAGTACTTC
CDR3: CASAPLAGQDYYEQYF
D: TRBD1
size: .
V: TRBV23-1
J: TRBJ2-7

DNA: TGTGCCAGCAGCAAAAGCGGGGGGACGCCCTACGAGCAGTACTTC
CDR3: CASSKSGGTPYEQYF
D: TRBD2
size: .
V: TRBV7-3
J: TRBJ2-7

DNA: TGTGCCAGCTCACCCCCCGGGACAGCAAAAGACCGTAATGAAAAACTGTTTTTT
CDR3: CASSPPGTAKDRNEKLFF
D: TRBD1
size: .
V: TRBV18
J: TRBJ1-4

DNA: TGTGCCAGCAGTTGGGTGAGCGAGGCCCTCCACTTT
CDR3: CASSWVSEALHF
D: .
size: once
V: TRBV28
J: TRBJ1-6

DNA: TGTGCCAGCAGCGAGATAGCTAACTATGGCTACACCTTC
CDR3: CASSEIANYGYTF
D: .
size: few
V: TRBV5-4
J: TRBJ1-2

DNA: TGCAGCGTTGAGTCGACAGGGGGCAACGAGCAGTACTTC
CDR3: CSVESTGGNEQYF
D: TRBD1
size: .
V: TRBV29-1
J: TRBJ2-7

DNA: TGTGCCACCAGCAGAGTGCGGGGGGAGCCTAATGAAAAACTGTTTTTT
CDR3: CATSRVRGEPNEKLFF
D: .
size: .
V: TRBV15
J: TRBJ1-4

DNA: TGTGCCAGCAGCGCACGGGACAGAAGAAATTCACCCCTCCACTTT
CDR3: CASSARDRRNSPLHF
D: TRBD1
size: .
V: TRBV11-3
J: TRBJ1-6

DNA: TGTGCCAGCAGGGTAGCCCAAGGACAGGGTTATTCACCCCTCCACTTT
CDR3: CASRVAQGQGYSPLHF
D: TRBD1
size: .
V: TRBV2
J: TRBJ1-6

DNA: TGTGCCAGCAGTTTAGGTTTCGGGACAGATTATGGCTACACCTTC
CDR3: CASSLGFGTDYGYTF
D: TRBD1
size: .
V: TRBV28
J: TRBJ1-2

DNA: TGCGCCAGCAGCCAAGATAGGCGGGTAACTAATGAAAAACTGTTTTTT
CDR3: CASSQDRRVTNEKLFF
D: .
size: .
V: TRBV4-1
J: TRBJ1-4

DNA: TGTGCCAGCAGCCAAGATCTGTCGGATGAGCAGTTCTTC
CDR3: CASSQDLSDEQFF
D: .
size: .
V: TRBV14
J: TRBJ2-1

DNA: TGTGCCAGTAGTATCGAACCGGGACAGCTCAACACCGGGGAGCTGTTTTTT
CDR3: CASSIEPGQLNTGELFF
D: TRBD1
size: .
V: TRBV19
J: TRBJ2-2

DNA: TGCGCCAGCAGAGGGGACAGACTCACCGGGGAGCTGTTTTTT
CDR3: CASRGDRLTGELFF
D: TRBD1
size: few
V: TRBV5-1
J: TRBJ2-2

DNA: TGTGCCAGCAGCCAACGGACTCTATACAATGAGCAGTTCTTC
CDR3: CASSQRTLYNEQFF
D: .
size: once
V: TRBV7-9
J: TRBJ2-1

DNA: TGCGCCAGCAGGTGGGACAGCAACACCGGGGAGCTGTTTTTT
CDR3: CASRWDSNTGELFF
D: TRBD1
size: .
V: TRBV5-1
J: TRBJ2-2

DNA: TGTGCCAGCAGCATCAGACTAGCGGGAGGCGGTGAGCAGTTCTTC
CDR3: CASSIRLAGGGEQFF
D: TRBD2
size: .
V: TRBV7-2
J: TRBJ2-1

DNA: TGTGCCAGCAGCGGGGAGGGCTACTCTGGAAACACCATATATTTT
CDR3: CASSGEGYSGNTIYF
D: .
size: few
V: TRBV5-4
J: TRBJ1-3

DNA: TGCAGCGCCGCGAACCACTACGAGCAGTACTTC
CDR3: CSAANHYEQYF
D: .
size: .
V: TRBV29-1
J: TRBJ2-7

DNA: TGCGCCAGCAGCCCGGGAACAGGGGCGAAGCCCCAGCATTTT
CDR3: CASSPGTGAKPQHF
D: TRBD1
size: .
V: TRBV4-3
J: TRBJ1-5

DNA: TGTGCCAGCAGCCCAGAGGGTTTGCGGGTTACAGATACGCAGTATTTT
CDR3: CASSPEGLRVTDTQYF
D: .
size: .
V: TRBV7-9
J: TRBJ2-3

DNA: TGTGCCAGCAGCAAACAGGGGGCGGACACTGAAGCTTTCTTT
CDR3: CASSKQGADTEAFF
D: TRBD1
size: .
V: TRBV9
J: TRBJ1-1

DNA: TGTGCCACCTCACGGGGGGAGGGCATCTATGGCTACACCTTC
CDR3: CATSRGEGIYGYTF
D: .
size: .
V: TRBV28
J: TRBJ1-2

DNA: TGTGCCAGCAGCTTCTTCCACAGGGAAAACGAGCAGTACTTC
CDR3: CASSFFHRENEQYF
D: .
size: .
V: TRBV5-6
J: TRBJ2-7

DNA: TGTGCCAGCAGCCCCGGACAGGGGAAAGCGGGTGGGGCCAACGTCCTGACTTTC
CDR3: CASSPGQGKAGGANVLTF
D: TRBD1
size: .
V: TRBV11-3
J: TRBJ2-6

DNA: TGTGCCAGCAGCCCAGGACAGGGGGCGGACACTGAAGCTTTCTTT
CDR3: CASSPGQGADTEAFF
D: TRBD1
size: .
V: TRBV5-4
J: TRBJ1-1

DNA: TGTGCCAGTAGCGTTGGCAGCTCCTGGGCCACTGAAGCTTTCTTT
CDR3: CASSVGSSWATEAFF
D: .
size: .
V: TRBV19
J: TRBJ1-1

DNA: TGTGCCAGCACTAACGGCTACGAGCAGTACTTC
CDR3: CASTNGYEQYF
D: .
size: .
V: TRBV6-5
J: TRBJ2-7

DNA: TGTGCCAGCATTCGATCGGGGACAGTGAGAGGCAATGAGCAGTTCTTC
CDR3: CASIRSGTVRGNEQFF
D: TRBD1
size: .
V: TRBV5-6
J: TRBJ2-1

DNA: TGTGCCAGCAGACGCTACCCATTTCAGGGTACGAACTATGGCTACACCTTC
CDR3: CASRRYPFQGTNYGYTF
D: .
size: .
V: TRBV7-9
J: TRBJ1-2

DNA: TGTGCCTGGAGCGGGGATAGCAATCAGCCCCAGCATTTT
CDR3: CAWSGDSNQPQHF
D: .
size: .
V: TRBV30
J: TRBJ1-5

DNA: TGTGCCAGCAGTTTAGGACAGGGGCGATACGAGCAGTACTTC
CDR3: CASSLGQGRYEQYF
D: TRBD1
size: once
V: TRBV6-2/TRBV6-3
J: TRBJ2-7

DNA: TGCAGCGTTGGGACAGGTACAGGTCAGCCCCAGCATTTT
CDR3: CSVGTGTGQPQHF
D: TRBD1
size: few
V: TRBV29-1
J: TRBJ1-5

DNA: TGTGCCAGCAGTGTTGAGCAGGGGATATACGAGCAGTACTTC
CDR3: CASSVEQGIYEQYF
D: .
size: .
V: TRBV25-1
J: TRBJ2-7

DNA: TGTGCCAGCAGCTTACAGGCGGGACCCAACAATGAGCAGTTCTTC
CDR3: CASSLQAGPNNEQFF
D: .
size: .
V: TRBV7-3
J: TRBJ2-1

DNA: TGTGCCATCAGTGGAACCGGGACTAGCGGATACAATGAGCAGTTCTTC
CDR3: CAISGTGTSGYNEQFF
D: TRBD2
size: few
V: TRBV10-3
J: TRBJ2-1

DNA: TGTGCCTGGAGTCCCGGTATAGCGGGAGCCAATGAGCAGTTCTTC
CDR3: CAWSPGIAGANEQFF
D: TRBD2
size: .
V: TRBV30
J: TRBJ2-1

DNA: TGTGCTAGTGGTTCGGGACAGGGAGGCACCGGGGAGCTGTTTTTT
CDR3: CASGSGQGGTGELFF
D: TRBD1
size: .
V: TRBV12-5
J: TRBJ2-2

DNA: TGTGCCATCAGCGGTTCCCCCGGGGACACCATATATTTT
CDR3: CAISGSPGDTIYF
D: .
size: .
V: TRBV10-3
J: TRBJ1-3

DNA: TGTGCCAGCAGCCCCGGGGGCTCCTACAATGAGCAGTTCTTC
CDR3: CASSPGGSYNEQFF
D: .
size: .
V: TRBV7-9
J: TRBJ2-1

DNA: TGCGCCAGCAGCCCCCGACAGGGTGCAGATACGCAGTATTTT
CDR3: CASSPRQGADTQYF
D: TRBD1
size: .
V: TRBV4-3
J: TRBJ2-3